These 18 T cell receptor beta chains originate from one sample sequenced in a study of T cells in Graves' hyperthyroidism and ophthalmopathy. TCR beta CDR3 sequences were amplified from RNA transcripts. Using the HTBI primer set, a first-round RT-PCR was run on the TCR CDR3. One entry per CDR3 protein results from TCRdb running MiXCR on the multiplex PCR reads. The sample has hundreds of thousands of distinct CDR3 sequences, 14% seen once. What was sequenced was blood. These receptors were taken from a woman aged 18 to 35 with Graves' hyperthyroidism.

This clonotype showed up just once. The rearrangement links TRBV20-1 to TRBJ1-4; D is unresolved. This CDR3 is built from 12 residues. Trimming took off 6 bases at V and 10 bases at J, with 15 bases between the two ends. Germline assignment: CDR1 DFQATT and CDR2 SNEGSKA (reference sequence). The CDR3 bases are TGCAGTGCGAGGACCCCGGAGGCAAAACTGTTTTTT. Protein sequence: CSARTPEAKLFF.

This sequence joins TRBV29-1 and TRBJ2-7; weak D call: TRBD1 (6 bases). V lost 1 base to trimming and J lost 3 bases, with 7 bases between them. The germline gives CDR1 SQVTM, CDR2 ANQGSEA. This CDR3 contains 12 residues. The CDR3 loop is CSVEGRGYEQYF. CDR3 in DNA: TGCAGCGTTGAAGGCAGGGGCTACGAGCAGTACTTC.

The sample holds a few counts of this clonotype. The V gene is TRBV7-8, the J gene TRBJ1-6; a possible D gene is TRBD1 (5 bases). Germline V lookup: CDR1 SGHVS, CDR2 FQNEAQ. Trimming removed 5 bases at V and 7 bases at J, with 18 bases between. CDR3 size: 16 residues. This chain's CDR3 is CASSLIRPGGNSPLHF. The CDR3 coding sequence is TGTGCCAGCAGCCTAATTCGACCTGGGGGGAATTCACCCCTCCACTTT.

The table lists this clonotype with a few counts. The genes are TRBV24-1 and TRBJ2-2; possibly TRBD1 for D (6 bases). Germline assignment: CDR1 KGHDR and CDR2 SFDVKD. The CDR3 covers 16 residues. The V end lost 6 bases, the J end lost 9 bases, and 22 bases lay between the germline ends. The DNA for the CDR3 is TGTGCCACCAGTCCTCCCTACAGGGCCCATGGCAGGGAGCTGTTTTTT. It is translated as CATSPPYRAHGRELFF.

This clonotype has at least ten counts. The rearrangement uses TRBV3-1 and TRBJ2-7; 11 positions match TRBD1. The CDR3 has 13 amino acids. The V gene's germline CDR1 is LGHDT and CDR2 YNNKEL (reference sequence). V dropped 9 bases and J dropped 6; count of bases not matched to a gene: 7. This CDR3 is CARVRDRGFEQYF. The CDR3 nucleotides read TGTGCCAGAGTCCGGGACAGGGGGTTCGAGCAGTACTTC.

For this clonotype: This may arise from a read error, as a much more abundant clone is one base away. The chain combines TRBV27 with TRBJ2-7; 14 bases agree with TRBD2. Germline CDR1 MNHEY, CDR2 SMNVEV (reference sequence). Unmatched junction bases numbered 10, after V lost 5 bases and J lost 7 bases. CDR3 length equals 16 residues. CDR3 coding DNA: TGTGCCAGCAGTGTGGGACTAGCGGGAGCTCTGGGTGAGCAGTACTTC. It yields the protein CASSVGLAGALGEQYF.

In this sample, this clonotype turned up a few times. In nucleotides, the CDR3 is TGTGCCAGCAGTTTATCTCCCGCAACTAATGAAAAACTGTTTTTT. Protein sequence: CASSLSPATNEKLFF. The V gene is TRBV27, the J gene TRBJ1-4; D not resolved. The V gene lost 0 bases and the J gene lost 0 bases, with 5 bases spanning the gap. This CDR3 comprises 15 residues. Germline V CDR1 and CDR2: MNHEY, SMNVEV (reference sequence).

This clonotype came up a few times. The gene calls are TRBV6-1 and TRBJ1-1; D is ambiguous. Germline lookup yields CDR1 MNHNS and CDR2 SASEGT. The length of the CDR3 is 13 residues. V lost 1 base, J lost 4 bases, and 7 bases lay in between. CDR3: CASSEGVGTEAFF. The CDR3 region has the DNA TGTGCCAGCAGTGAAGGGGTGGGCACTGAAGCTTTCTTT.

This clonotype occurred a few times. The genes are TRBV19 and TRBJ1-2; D ambiguous. The CDR3 has 13 residues. Trimming pared 5 bases from V and 3 bases from J, leaving 10 bases between. Germline V gene data show CDR1 as LNHDA and CDR2 as SQIVND (reference sequence). CDR3 nucleotide sequence: TGTGCCAGTAGTTCGGGTTATGACTATGGCTACACCTTC. Its protein is CASSSGYDYGYTF.

This clonotype was seen many times. J is TRBJ2-3 and V is TRBV6-1; TRBD2 aligns across 11 bases. Looked up from germline, CDR1 is MNHNS and CDR2 is SASEGT. CDR3 length: 19 amino acids. The ends lost 3 bases at V and 2 bases at J; junction bases unmatched: 13. CDR3 protein: CASSDEATSGTVFTDTQYF. The CDR3 region has the DNA TGTGCCAGCAGTGATGAGGCGACTAGCGGGACCGTATTCACAGATACGCAGTATTTT.

This clonotype appeared a few times. Sequence at one end of the junction differs from germline and may be a read error. The chain employs TRBV12-3 or TRBV12-4 and TRBJ2-5; D remains unclear. This CDR3 comprises 13 residues. CDR3 amino acids: CASRLNGQGTQYF. In DNA form, the CDR3 reads TGTGCCAGCAGGTTAAACGGCCAAGGGACCCAGTACTTC.

This clonotype has at least ten counts. The chain carries TRBV30 and TRBJ1-2; a possible D gene is TRBD1 (5 bases). The V gene's germline CDR1 is GTSNPN and CDR2 SVGIG (reference sequence). This CDR3 is 14 amino acids long. The V gene lost 0 bases and the J gene lost 5 bases, with 13 bases spanning the gap. The CDR3 here is CAWSVSGPEYGYTF. CDR3 nucleotides: TGTGCCTGGAGTGTATCAGGGCCGGAGTATGGCTACACCTTC.

This sequence joins TRBV12-3 or TRBV12-4 and TRBJ2-6; no firm D call. V lost 3 bases and J lost 0, with 15 bases in between. The CDR3 length is 18 residues. CDR3 region: CASSFSAAYRSGANVLTF. The CDR3 nucleotides read TGTGCCAGCAGTTTTTCGGCGGCGTATCGCTCTGGGGCCAACGTCCTGACTTTC.

The rearrangement joins TRBV30 to TRBJ1-6; D uncertain. The germline V gene has CDR1 GTSNPN and CDR2 SVGIG (reference sequence). The V gene lost 4 bases and the J gene lost 3 bases, with 13 bases spanning the gap. The CDR3 has 15 amino acids. The CDR3 nucleotides read TGTGCCTGGAAAGTGATTGACCACTATAATTCACCCCTCCACTTT. This codes for CAWKVIDHYNSPLHF.

The chain uses TRBV19 and TRBJ2-1; TRBD2 matches at 8 bases. This CDR3 region has 15 residues. Germline CDR1 is LNHDA and CDR2 is SQIVND (reference sequence). The V and J ends lost 1 base and 6 bases, in that order; junction bases with no gene match: 5. The CDR3 here is CASSIAGGDFNEQFF. DNA of the CDR3: TGTGCCAGTAGTATAGCGGGAGGGGACTTCAATGAGCAGTTCTTC.

This clonotype was recorded at least ten times. This chain connects TRBV6-2 or TRBV6-3 to TRBJ1-1; 7 bases are a match to TRBD1. Trimming removed 6 bases from V and 5 bases from J; junction bases left unmatched: 15. The length of the CDR3 is 16 residues. In germline, CDR1 is MNHEY, CDR2 SVGEGT. Here the CDR3 reads CASSPTPTGAETEAFF. The CDR3, as DNA: TGTGCCAGCAGCCCTACCCCAACAGGGGCTGAGACTGAAGCTTTCTTT.

This clonotype has at least ten counts. The gene calls are TRBV14 and TRBJ2-1, with D tentatively TRBD1 or TRBD2 (7 bases each). The germline gives CDR1 SGHDN, CDR2 FVKESK. This CDR3 has 18 residues. Trimming took 7 bases from V and 8 from J, leaving 30 bases between them. CDR3 region: CASTRGGGAAGVGDEQFF. Here the CDR3 DNA reads TGTGCCAGCACCCGAGGAGGGGGCGCGGCGGGAGTAGGCGATGAGCAGTTCTTC.

The chain is built from TRBV27 and TRBJ1-1, with D possibly TRBD1 on 6 matching bases. The CDR3 has 15 amino acids. Trimming cost V 6 bases and J 2 bases, with 16 bases left between them. CDR1 is MNHEY and CDR2 is SMNVEV in the germline V gene (reference sequence). CDR3 region: CASRDPRGPNTEAFF. The DNA for the CDR3 is TGTGCCAGCAGGGATCCGCGGGGGCCTAACACTGAAGCTTTCTTT.